This entry is about one TCR beta chain. Germline CDR1 and CDR2: MDHEN and SYDVKM. The CDR3 extends over 17 amino acids. J was trimmed by 0 bases and V by 4 bases; bases with no gene match: 7. These data are taken from a study of blood T cell repertoires in COVID-19. Study context: T cells, B-cell-depleted T cells, or PBMCs provided the cDNA or gDNA that served as material.

In Seattle, patients joined the study during active infection and were tracked longitudinally. Per the authors' pipeline: Reference gene primers were amplified, and this amplification served to estimate nucleated cell counts. Sequencing was performed with immunoSEQ multiplex PCR; in TCRdb, only in-frame clones are kept and a portion is missing. Clone size and the V and J calls come from that table; the DNA yielded D and trimming. The table shows roughly 300,000 clones, with more than 85% occurring only once. Source material: peripheral blood. The receptor comes from a woman in her thirties with COVID-19, enrolled during active disease. V is TRBV28 and J is TRBJ1-3; 9 bases fit TRBD1. Here the CDR3 DNA reads TGTGCCAGCAGTTCCGGGACAGGGCCTTTCTCTGGAAACACCATATATTTT. Protein sequence: CASSSGTGPFSGNTIYF.